This T cell receptor (beta chain) was recovered during a study of blood T cell repertoires in COVID-19. Germline trimming cut 6 bases from V and 9 bases from J; bases unmatched to any gene: 14. CDR1 and CDR2 from the germline V gene are MNHEY and SVGAGI. The CDR3 is 15 residues long. The assay was immunoSEQ multiplex PCR, and TCRdb's table has in-frame clones only and misses some. Among 350,000 to 450,000 clones listed, approximately 86% were seen once. The material sequenced was peripheral blood. This clonotype was obtained from a human donor in a cohort sampled during active COVID-19. The rearrangement links TRBV6-5 to TRBJ1-5; 7 positions agree with TRBD1. The CDR3 here is CASSLGQPSGWPQHF. The CDR3 DNA reads as TGTGCCAGCAGCCTGGGACAGCCGTCAGGGTGGCCCCAGCATTTT.